The 17 T cell receptor beta chains reported below all come from one sample, sequenced in a study of blood T cell repertoires in COVID-19. Here immunoSEQ multiplex PCR was the method, and the copy in TCRdb shows in-frame clones only, minus some. The data show fewer than 300,000 clones, around 87% seen once. The sample comprised peripheral blood. The source is a woman aged 50 to 60 with acute or convalescent COVID-19.

The J gene is TRBJ2-2, the V gene TRBV7-3, with TRBD2 matching 7 bases. Per germline, CDR1 SGHTA and CDR2 FQGTGA. J gave up 1 base and V 4 bases, and 3 bases lay outside the gene matches. CDR3 size: 15 residues. The CDR3 reads CASSSSSGNTGELFF. The CDR3 bases are TGTGCCAGCAGCTCTTCTAGCGGGAACACCGGGGAGCTGTTTTTT. The variable domain in full, with the rest retrieved from reference TRBV7-3 and TRBJ2-2, is GAGVSQTPSNKVTEKGKYVELRCDPISGHTALYWYRQSLGQGPEFLIYFQGTGAADDSGLPNDRFFAVRPEGSVSTLKIQRTERGDSAVYLCASSSSSGNTGELFFGEGSRLTVL.

The chain uses TRBV13 and TRBJ2-2; TRBD2 matches 7 bases. The V and J ends lost 5 bases and 0 bases, in that order; junction bases with no gene match: 3. The V gene's germline CDR1 is PRHDT and CDR2 FYEKMQ (reference sequence). The CDR3 totals 15 residues. The CDR3 region has the DNA TGTGCCAGCAGCACGGGACTATCGAACACCGGGGAGCTGTTTTTT. It yields the protein CASSTGLSNTGELFF.

The genes are TRBV7-3 and TRBJ2-1; 11 bases line up with TRBD2. CDR1 is SGHTA and CDR2 is FQGTGA in the germline V gene. The CDR3 covers 15 residues. J lost 3 bases, V lost 5 bases, and 3 bases had no gene match. In DNA, the CDR3 is TGTGCCAGCAGCACTAGCGGGAGCATCTACAATGAGCAGTTCTTC. Its translation is CASSTSGSIYNEQFF.

To note about this clone: The sample holds other DNA sequences that translate to the same CDR3. This chain links TRBV5-1 with TRBJ2-7, with 10 bases fitting TRBD1. In germline, CDR1 is SGHRS, CDR2 YFSETQ. V was pared by 4 bases and J by 2 bases, with 3 bases of the junction left unmatched. The CDR3 is 14 residues long. CDR3 nucleotide sequence: TGCGCCAGCAGCCCAGGACAGGGGGCCTACGAGCAGTACTTC. Its protein product is CASSPGQGAYEQYF.

The V and J genes are TRBV27 and TRBJ1-4; tentatively, D is TRBD1 (5 bases). V was shortened by 3 bases and J by 5 bases, with 13 bases between the two germline ends. The CDR3 sequence is 15 residues long. Germline CDR1 reads MNHEY; CDR2 reads SMNVEV (reference sequence). CDR3 amino acids: CASSFAGTNNEKLFF. The CDR3 DNA sequence: TGTGCCAGCAGTTTCGCGGGGACTAACAATGAAAAACTGTTTTTT.

This rearrangement joins TRBV24-1 to TRBJ2-5; D is uncertain. Trimming left V 2 bases short and J 5 bases short, with 11 bases between. This CDR3 is built from 14 residues. CDR1 is KGHDR and CDR2 is SFDVKD in the germline V gene. CDR3 amino acids: CATSDSGRRETQYF. DNA of the CDR3: TGTGCCACCAGTGATTCAGGCAGAAGGGAGACCCAGTACTTC.

V usage is TRBV5-1 and J usage is TRBJ2-5; a weak D match, TRBD1 (6 bases). V was clipped by 4 bases and J by 5 bases, with 12 bases between them. The CDR3 contains 13 residues. The germline V gene encodes CDR1 SGHRS and CDR2 YFSETQ. CDR3 region: CASSQGMGETQYF. The CDR3 bases are TGCGCCAGCAGCCAGGGGATGGGGGAGACCCAGTACTTC.

V usage is TRBV7-9 and J usage is TRBJ2-7, with TRBD2 as a possible D gene (6 bases). V was clipped by 2 bases and J by 2 bases, with 16 bases between them. The germline gives CDR1 SEHNR, CDR2 FQNEAQ (reference sequence). The CDR3 consists of 16 residues. The chain's CDR3 is CASSLKGLPAPYEQYF. DNA of the CDR3: TGTGCCAGCAGCTTAAAGGGACTCCCAGCCCCCTACGAGCAGTACTTC.

The chain carries TRBV7-3 and TRBJ2-3; TRBD1 aligns across 11 bases. Germline CDR1 and CDR2: SGHTA and FQGTGA. The CDR3 runs 14 residues. V was pared by 5 bases and J by 5 bases, with 3 bases of the junction left unmatched. CDR3 nucleotides: TGTGCCAGCAGCCCGGGGACAGGGGGAGATACGCAGTATTTT. Its translation: CASSPGTGGDTQYF.

This rearrangement joins TRBV6-5 to TRBJ1-6, with D perhaps matching TRBD1 (5 bases). This CDR3 contains 15 residues. Trimming took 0 bases from V and 9 from J, leaving 12 bases between them. Germline V gene sequence: CDR1 MNHEY, CDR2 SVGAGI. CDR3 nucleotides: TGTGCCAGCAGTTACTCTATCGGCAGGGTTTCACCCCTCCACTTT. It yields the protein CASSYSIGRVSPLHF.

As concerns this clone: At one boundary the junction diverges from the germline segment, which might be a read error. The chain has TRBV5-1 and TRBJ2-7, with 8 bases aligning to TRBD2. This CDR3 region has 16 residues. Germline V gene sequence: CDR1 SGHRS, CDR2 YFSETQ. The CDR3 DNA follows: TGCGCCCGCAGCTTGGGGCCCGGGGGGGACGGGTACGAGCAGTACTTC. Translated, it gives CARSLGPGGDGYEQYF.

J is TRBJ2-1 and V is TRBV10-3; 10 bases fit TRBD2. V lost 8 bases to trimming and J lost 5 bases; unmatched junction nucleotides: 9. CDR3 length equals 15 residues. Germline CDR1 is ENHRY and CDR2 is SYGVKD. The CDR3 loop is CAISPLAGVDNEQFF. In DNA, the CDR3 is TGTGCCATCTCGCCCCTAGCGGGAGTCGACAATGAGCAGTTCTTC.

The CDR3 region has the DNA TGTGCCAGCAGTCGCGCAGGGCGCTCCTACGAGCAGTACTTC. Translating it yields CASSRAGRSYEQYF. The chain uses TRBV28 and TRBJ2-7, with a tentative D call TRBD1 (5 bases). Trimming left V 5 bases short and J 0 bases short, with 11 bases between. The V gene's germline CDR1 is MDHEN and CDR2 SYDVKM. The CDR3 length is 14 residues.

Remarks on this clone: A junction end diverges from the germline sequence, so it may reflect a read error. The gene calls are TRBV6-1 and TRBJ2-7; D remains ambiguous. This CDR3 region has 11 residues. CDR1 is MNHNS, CDR2 SASEGT, per germline. The CDR3 DNA reads as TGTGCCAGCAGTGAAAGCTGGTTGTCCCACTTC. It translates to CASSESWLSHF.

The chain employs TRBV9 and TRBJ2-1; D might be TRBD2 (6 bases). Between the trimmed V and J ends, which lost 1 base and 12 bases, there was a span of 11 bases. The germline gives CDR1 SGDLS, CDR2 YYNGEE. There are 12 residues in the CDR3. The CDR3 nucleotides are TGTGCCAGCAGCGTATTAACTAGCACGCAGTTCTTC. This gives the protein CASSVLTSTQFF.

This rearrangement joins TRBV7-2 to TRBJ2-7; TRBD2 might be the D (5 bases). This CDR3 is 16 amino acids long. Deletions cut 2 bases from V and 0 bases from J, with 14 bases between. Germline CDR1 SGHTA, CDR2 FQGNSA. CDR3 nucleotide sequence: TGTGCCAGCAGCTTATTAGTGGGAGTTCCCTCCTACGAGCAGTACTTC. Translating gives CASSLLVGVPSYEQYF. Full variable domain (outside the CDR3, taken from reference TRBV7-2 and TRBJ2-7): GAGVSQSPSNKVTEKGKDVELRCDPISGHTALYWYRQSLGQGLEFLIYFQGNSAPDKSGLPSDRFSAERTGGSVSTLTIQRTQQEDSAVYLCASSLLVGVPSYEQYFGPGTRLTVT.

This clone came up once. The rearrangement uses TRBV29-1 and TRBJ2-7, with D possibly TRBD1 on 6 matching bases. Per the germline V gene, CDR1 is SQVTM and CDR2 is ANQGSEA. V lost 0 bases to trimming and J lost 6 bases, with 12 bases between them. The CDR3 has 13 residues. The CDR3 loop reads CSVEDQQGTEQYF. For the CDR3, the DNA is TGCAGCGTTGAAGATCAGCAGGGGACCGAGCAGTACTTC.